The clone carrying this T cell receptor beta chain was seen more than once but under ten times. The germline CDR1 and CDR2 sequences are MNHNY and SVGAGI (reference sequence). The CDR3 runs 14 residues. V lost 6 bases, J lost 2 bases, and 5 bases stayed unmatched. These data are taken from a study of beta chain features in type 1 diabetes. TCRB transcripts that were expressed got sequenced, as all of the isolated RNA had been reverse transcribed. Profiled with immunoSEQ multiplex PCR; TCRdb holds only in-frame clones, not every one. The table records about 140,000 clones, about a tenth of them present only once.

The sequenced material came from central memory CD4+ T cells from blood. The source is a woman aged 40-49 years in good health. The gene calls are TRBV6-6 and TRBJ1-2; TRBD1 matches 8 bases. CDR3 amino acids: CASRRGQGNYGYTF. DNA of the CDR3: TGTGCCAGCAGACGAGGACAGGGAAACTATGGCTACACCTTC.